The rows below give T cell receptor beta chains drawn from one sample of a study of blood T cell repertoires in COVID-19. Assay: immunoSEQ multiplex PCR; the TCRdb copy retains only in-frame clones and omits some. The data show around 160,000 clones, with roughly nine tenths seen just once and about 18% held by the top ten. Specimen: peripheral blood. The source of these receptors is a man in his sixties with active or convalescent COVID-19. Both conserved end residues are part of each CDR3.

TRBV4-1 | CASSQGEGTYEAFF
TRBV7-8 | CASSFGDIVGEQFF
TRBV10-1 | CASSEQGKTEAFF
TRBV3-1/TRBV3-2 | CASSLSGPLEQYF
TRBV19 | CASSTLQGSYDNNEQFF
TRBV18 | CASSLDRSPSPLHF
TRBV6-5 | CASRTQGAAGELFF
TRBV5-6 | CASSFRSYSNQPQHF
TRBV19 | CASSMAGQRPYEQYF
TRBV6-5 | CASRAGAENIQYF
TRBV10-3 | CAISERTLTDTQYF
TRBV5-5 | CASSTYRETGTQYF
TRBV6-5 | CASTPGGRPYEQYF
TRBV6-2/TRBV6-3 | CASSYHPMIYVGNQPQHF
TRBV3-1/TRBV3-2 | CAGSQDFQSGGRPQPQHF
TRBV7-9 | CASSLDGGYTF
TRBV11-2 | CASSQLGRAGNTEAFF
TRBV21-1 | CASSILTGCQPQHF
TRBV9 | CASTKLAEVTDTQYF
TRBV3-1/TRBV3-2 | CASSQDRSYEQYF
TRBV29-1 | CSAGQGIDYGYTF
TRBV2 | CASSATRLAGETQYF
TRBV9 | CASSVDRGRRGYTF